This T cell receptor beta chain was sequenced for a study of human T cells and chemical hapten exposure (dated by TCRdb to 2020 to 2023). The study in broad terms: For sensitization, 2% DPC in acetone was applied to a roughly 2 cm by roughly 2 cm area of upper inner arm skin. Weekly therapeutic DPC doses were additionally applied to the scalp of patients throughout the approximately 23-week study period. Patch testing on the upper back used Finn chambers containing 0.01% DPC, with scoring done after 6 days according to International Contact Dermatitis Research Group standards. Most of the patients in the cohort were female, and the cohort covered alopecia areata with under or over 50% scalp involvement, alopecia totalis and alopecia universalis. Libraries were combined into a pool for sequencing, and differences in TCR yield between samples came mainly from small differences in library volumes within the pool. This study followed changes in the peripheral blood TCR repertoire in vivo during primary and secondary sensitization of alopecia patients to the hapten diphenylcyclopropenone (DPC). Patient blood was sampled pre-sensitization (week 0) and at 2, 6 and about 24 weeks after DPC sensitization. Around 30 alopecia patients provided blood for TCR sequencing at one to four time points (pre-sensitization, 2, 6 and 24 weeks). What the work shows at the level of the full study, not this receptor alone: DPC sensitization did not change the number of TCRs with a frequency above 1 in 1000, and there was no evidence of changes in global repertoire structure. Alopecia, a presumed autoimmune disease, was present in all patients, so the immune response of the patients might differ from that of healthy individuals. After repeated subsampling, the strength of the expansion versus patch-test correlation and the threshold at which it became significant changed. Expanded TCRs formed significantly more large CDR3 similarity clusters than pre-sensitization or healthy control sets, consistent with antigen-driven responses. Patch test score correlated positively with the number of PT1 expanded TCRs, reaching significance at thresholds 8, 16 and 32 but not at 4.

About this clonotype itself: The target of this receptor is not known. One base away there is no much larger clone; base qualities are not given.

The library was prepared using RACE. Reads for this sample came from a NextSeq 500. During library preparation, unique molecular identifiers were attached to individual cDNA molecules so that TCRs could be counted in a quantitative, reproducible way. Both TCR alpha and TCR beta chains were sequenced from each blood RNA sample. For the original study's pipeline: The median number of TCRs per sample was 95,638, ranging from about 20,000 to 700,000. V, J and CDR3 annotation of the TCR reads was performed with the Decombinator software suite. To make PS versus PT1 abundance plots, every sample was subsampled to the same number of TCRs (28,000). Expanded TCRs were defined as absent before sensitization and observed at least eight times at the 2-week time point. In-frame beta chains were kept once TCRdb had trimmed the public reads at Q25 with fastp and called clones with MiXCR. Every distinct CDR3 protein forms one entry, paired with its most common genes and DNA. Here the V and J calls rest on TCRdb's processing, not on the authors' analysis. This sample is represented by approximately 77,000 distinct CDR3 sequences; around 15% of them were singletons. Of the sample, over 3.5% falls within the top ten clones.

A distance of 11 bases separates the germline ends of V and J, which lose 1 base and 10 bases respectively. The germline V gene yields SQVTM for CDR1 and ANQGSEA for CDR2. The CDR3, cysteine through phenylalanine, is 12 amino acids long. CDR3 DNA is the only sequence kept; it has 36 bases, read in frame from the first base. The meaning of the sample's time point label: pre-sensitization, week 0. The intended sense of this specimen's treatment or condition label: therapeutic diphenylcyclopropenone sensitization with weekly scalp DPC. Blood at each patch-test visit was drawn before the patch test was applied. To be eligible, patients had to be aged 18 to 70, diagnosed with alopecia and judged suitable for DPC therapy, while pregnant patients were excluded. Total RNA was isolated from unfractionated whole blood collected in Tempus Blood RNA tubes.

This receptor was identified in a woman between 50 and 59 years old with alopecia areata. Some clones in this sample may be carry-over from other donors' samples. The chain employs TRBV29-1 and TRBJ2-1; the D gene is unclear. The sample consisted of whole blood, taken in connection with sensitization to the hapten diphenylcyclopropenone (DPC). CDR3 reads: CSVEAPLREQFF. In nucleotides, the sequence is TGCAGCGTTGAAGCCCCTCTCAGGGAGCAGTTCTTC.